One TCR beta chain is described in this entry. Its specificity is unknown. This entry is derived from a study of lung T cells in sarcoidosis with Löfgren's syndrome. As for the study in general: Sarcoidosis features CD4+ T cell accumulation in bronchoalveolar lavage fluid. Repertoire analyses centered on Löfgren's syndrome patients. The study's findings and limits: Shared TRAV12-1 and TRBV2 CDR3 motifs across Löfgren's syndrome patients reportedly suggested public CD4+ TCRs.

TCRdb reprocessed the reads via MiXCR and lists one record per CDR3 protein. This sample has 60,000 to 65,000 distinct CDR3 sequences, with around 20% found just once. The CDR3 loop spans 12 amino acids. Trimming left V 4 bases short and J 5 bases short, with 8 bases between. Germline lookup yields CDR1 LGHDT and CDR2 YNNKEL (reference sequence). This receptor was taken from a human donor with sarcoidosis (Löfgren's syndrome or another form), or a control subject (not recorded which). The sample consisted of CD4+ T cells from PBMCs. The chain has TRBV3-1 and TRBJ2-5; the D is unclear. CDR3 DNA: TGTGCCAGCAGCCCTCTGGGGGAGACCCAGTACTTC. Its translation: CASSPLGETQYF.